A selection of T cell receptor beta chains follows, all from one sample in a study of human T cells and chemical hapten exposure. TCRdb analysed the RACE reads with MiXCR anew, one entry per CDR3 protein. The repertoire has about 100,000 distinct CDR3 sequences, roughly 11% of them found once; the top ten carry roughly 3.1%. Here the sequenced sample was whole blood, taken in connection with sensitization to the hapten diphenylcyclopropenone (DPC). The source of these receptors is a woman aged 40-49 years with alopecia areata. Some clones in this sample may be carry-over from other donors' samples. CDR3s include the opening cysteine and the closing phenylalanine or tryptophan. D genes are given only for firm matches. A row's size may be missing; if present it is once, few, many or a size class.

D gene,clone size,J gene,V gene,CDR3 DNA,CDR3 protein
NA,few,TRBJ2-2,TRBV18,TGTGCCAGCTCGGATTCTAGACCCGGGGAGCTGTTTTTT,CASSDSRPGELFF
NA,many,TRBJ2-3,TRBV2,TGTGCCAGCAGCTCCTGGGGCGGAGATACGCAGTATTTT,CASSSWGGDTQYF
NA,many,TRBJ1-5,TRBV12-3/TRBV12-4,TGTGCCAGCAAGCTAACCCAGGGGTCTGTGGGTAATCAGCCCCAGCATTTT,CASKLTQGSVGNQPQHF
TRBD1,NA,TRBJ2-3,TRBV29-1,TGCAGCGTGGCCAGGACAGGACCAGATACGCAGTATTTT,CSVARTGPDTQYF
NA,many,TRBJ1-1,TRBV10-1,TGCGCCAGCCGTCAGAACTTGAACACTGAAGCTTTCTTT,CASRQNLNTEAFF
NA,NA,TRBJ1-1,TRBV12-3/TRBV12-4,TGTGCCAGCAGACCAGGGGCGGCTAACACTGAAGCTTTCTTT,CASRPGAANTEAFF
NA,many,TRBJ1-2,TRBV29-1,TGCAGCGTTGAGGACAGTAACTATGGCTACACCTTC,CSVEDSNYGYTF
NA,NA,TRBJ2-1,TRBV14,TGTGCCAGCAGCCAAGAGGTCAGGAGAGGGCAGTTCTTC,CASSQEVRRGQFF
NA,many,TRBJ1-5,TRBV5-1,TGCGCCAGCAGCTTGGAGGACGCCCCTCGCTATCAGCCCCAGCATTTT,CASSLEDAPRYQPQHF
TRBD1,few,TRBJ2-2,TRBV14,TGTGCCAGCAGCCACCCCAGGGGACGACAGGGCTACACCGGGGAGCTGTTTTTT,CASSHPRGRQGYTGELFF
NA,few,TRBJ1-2,TRBV15,TGTGCCACCAGCAGAGATCCCGGGACTGGCTACACCTTC,CATSRDPGTGYTF
NA,NA,TRBJ2-5,TRBV12-5,TGTGCTAGTGGTTTGGATTGGCAAGAGACCCAGTACTTC,CASGLDWQETQYF
NA,many,TRBJ1-1,TRBV5-1,TGCGCCAGCAGCTTGGAAGGGCTGGCCACTGAAGCTTTCTTT,CASSLEGLATEAFF
NA,few,TRBJ1-1,TRBV6-1,TGTGCCTCCCGGGTAGGAATGAACACTGAAGCTTTCTTT,CASRVGMNTEAFF
NA,NA,TRBJ1-2,TRBV20-1,TGCAGTGCTAGCCCGAGGACCCCTAACTATGGCTACACCTTC,CSASPRTPNYGYTF
TRBD2,many,TRBJ2-3,TRBV4-1,TGCGCCAGCAGCCAAGATAGGACTAGCGGTAGCACAGATACGCAGTATTTT,CASSQDRTSGSTDTQYF
NA,once,TRBJ1-1,TRBV10-3,TGTGCCATCATCCCGACGGGGTTGGGGAACACTGAAGCTTTCTTT,CAIIPTGLGNTEAFF
NA,many,TRBJ1-5,TRBV6-1,TGTGCCAGCAGTGAAGGTGGCAGGGCGGGACAGCCCCAGCATTTT,CASSEGGRAGQPQHF
NA,NA,TRBJ1-2,TRBV4-3,TGCGCCAGCAGCCAAGAAAGTTCGGGGCTATATGGCTACACCTTC,CASSQESSGLYGYTF
NA,few,TRBJ2-7,TRBV29-1,TGCAGCGTTGAAGAGGGCTACGAGCAGTACTTC,CSVEEGYEQYF
NA,NA,TRBJ2-4,TRBV25-1,TGTGCCAGCAGTGAGGGGGCACTTGCAACCAATCAGTACTTC,CASSEGALATNQYF
TRBD2,few,TRBJ2-2,TRBV20-1,TGCAGTGCTAGCAGCGGGGGGGGCACCGGGGAGCTGTTTTTT,CSASSGGGTGELFF
TRBD2,few,TRBJ2-3,TRBV7-2,TGTGCCAGCAGCTTAGTGGCTAGCGGGGGGGGAATCACAGATACGCAGTATTTT,CASSLVASGGGITDTQYF
NA,NA,TRBJ1-5,TRBV7-9,TGTGCCAGCAGCACTCGGGATGGAAATCAGCCCCAGCATTTT,CASSTRDGNQPQHF
NA,NA,TRBJ2-1,TRBV5-1,TGCGCCAGCAGCTTAGGGGTTATGCGGAATGAGCAGTTCTTC,CASSLGVMRNEQFF
TRBD1,few,TRBJ1-1,TRBV29-1,TGCAGCGCGGGACAGGGGATGAACACTGAAGCTTTCTTT,CSAGQGMNTEAFF